Listed here are 9 T cell receptor beta chains from one sample, sequenced in a study of CD8+ T cells in alopecia areata. Sequencing templates came from extracted RNA that was reverse transcribed into cDNA. The assay was immunoSEQ multiplex PCR, and TCRdb's table has in-frame clones only and misses some. Of tens of thousands of clones listed, 40% to 50% are singletons. Here the sequenced sample was CD8+ T cells sorted from blood, taken at week 0. The receptors come from a human donor with alopecia areata.

This clone has a handful of counts. As DNA, the CDR3 is TGTGCCTGGAGGGGGACAGGGCCGAATGAGCAGTTCTTC. Its translation: CAWRGTGPNEQFF. The rearrangement joins TRBV30 to TRBJ2-1; 9 nucleotides align to TRBD1. V was pared by 3 bases and J by 7 bases, with 4 bases of the junction left unmatched. From germline, CDR1 is GTSNPN and CDR2 SVGIG (reference sequence). This CDR3 has 13 amino acids.

This chain joins TRBV15 and TRBJ1-1, with a possible D match to TRBD1 (5 bases). The V end lost 3 bases, the J end lost 1 base, and 12 bases lay between the germline ends. This CDR3 contains 15 residues. Germline values: CDR1 LNHNV, CDR2 YYDKDF (reference sequence). Written as DNA, the CDR3 is TGTGCCACCAGCAGTTCAGGGTATCGGAACACTGAAGCTTTCTTT. Protein: CATSSSGYRNTEAFF.

Regarding this clone: One end of the junction varies from germline; a read error may be responsible. The rearrangement links TRBV5-8 to TRBJ2-3; possible D gene TRBD2, 6 bases. The CDR3 loop spans 13 amino acids. Germline-derived CDR1 and CDR2 are SGHTS and YDEGEE. The CDR3 is CLDVAGLTDTQYF. In DNA form, the CDR3 reads TGCCTGGATGTGGCGGGGCTTACAGATACGCAGTATTTT.

J is TRBJ1-1 and V is TRBV9; D not resolved. Germline loops: CDR1 SGDLS, CDR2 YYNGEE. V gave up 3 bases and J gave up 0 bases, with 6 bases separating them. CDR3 length: 13 amino acids. The CDR3 here is CASSGGMNTEAFF. The DNA of the CDR3 is TGTGCCAGCAGCGGAGGGATGAACACTGAAGCTTTCTTT.

This clone is categorized as medium-sized (0.01 to 0.1%). Other DNA sequences from this sample encode an identical CDR3 as well. The J gene is TRBJ2-7, the V gene TRBV27, with 10 positions matching TRBD2. Germline V lookup: CDR1 MNHEY, CDR2 SMNVEV (reference sequence). The CDR3 consists of 15 residues. The V segment lost 2 bases and the J segment 3 bases; nucleotides outside the gene matches: 4. The CDR3 sequence is CASSLGTSAIYEQYF. The CDR3 nucleotides are TGTGCCAGCAGTTTAGGGACTAGCGCAATCTACGAGCAGTACTTC.

V and J are TRBV7-9 and TRBJ2-3, with D unresolved. V lost 5 bases and J 1 base, leaving 16 bases between the germline ends. This CDR3 contains 16 residues. The germline gives CDR1 SEHNR, CDR2 FQNEAQ (reference sequence). CDR3 in amino acids: CASSPFQSTGTDTQYF. The CDR3 region has the DNA TGTGCCAGCAGCCCCTTCCAAAGCACCGGCACAGATACGCAGTATTTT. Full variable domain (rest looked up from reference TRBV7-9 and TRBJ2-3): DTGVSQNPRHKITKRGQNVTFRCDPISEHNRLYWYRQTLGQGPEFLTYFQNEAQLEKSRLLSDRFSAERPKGSFSTLEIQRTEQGDSAMYLCASSPFQSTGTDTQYFGPGTRLTVL.

The J gene is TRBJ1-5, the V gene TRBV27; TRBD1 agrees at 11 bases. CDR3 length equals 14 residues. Per germline, CDR1 MNHEY and CDR2 SMNVEV (reference sequence). V was clipped by 6 bases and J by 7 bases; unmatched bases: 5. The CDR3 DNA sequence: TGTGCCAGCAGGGACAGGGGGCGAGGGCAGCCCCAGCATTTT. Its protein is CASRDRGRGQPQHF.

This clone occurred a few times. The chain recombines TRBV2 with TRBJ2-1; TRBD2 matches at 7 bases. Germline V gene sequence: CDR1 SNHLY, CDR2 FYNNEI. The CDR3 runs to 15 residues. V lost 6 bases and J lost 9; bases outside the gene matches: 14. CDR3 DNA: TGTGCCAGCAGAGAAACGGGAGGTCGGATAGGTGAGCAGTTCTTC. Translated, it gives CASRETGGRIGEQFF.

The genes are TRBV4-1 and TRBJ2-1; unclear D gene. CDR1 and CDR2 (germline): MGHRA, YSYEKL. With 6 bases removed from V and 5 bases from J, the gap between germline ends came to 17 bases. This CDR3 has 15 residues. As DNA, the CDR3 is TGCGCCAGCAGTCCACAAGACGGGCTACACAATGAGCAGTTCTTC. Residues: CASSPQDGLHNEQFF.